A single sample is the source of the 13 T cell receptor beta chains below, sequenced in a study of vaccination and CD4 T cells after COVID-19. These receptors have no identified antigens. CD4+ T cells that had been cultured provided DNA sequenced with the Oncomine TCR Beta short-read assay. MiXCR, applied by TCRdb to the PCR reads, yields one record per CDR3 protein. The table has roughly 10,000 distinct CDR3 sequences, around three fifths seen once; the top ten hold over 20%. Treatment described: roughly nine-day PBMC culture with coronavirus spike peptide pools or control peptides (ViraFEST assay). Sequences were obtained from CD4+ T cells from blood, cultured in vitro. All receptors derive from a human donor who had recovered from COVID-19.

V and J are TRBV4-1 and TRBJ2-7; perhaps TRBD2 as D (6 bases). V lost 0 bases and J lost 5, with 17 bases in between. Germline CDR1 is MGHRA and CDR2 is YSYEKL. This CDR3 spans 16 amino acids. This CDR3 is CASSQDYAGRKNEQYF. The DNA of the CDR3 is TGCGCCAGCAGCCAAGACTATGCAGGGAGGAAGAACGAGCAGTACTTC.

By share, this clonotype ranks as medium-sized. This chain links TRBV5-1 with TRBJ1-1; 9 bases fit TRBD1. The V and J ends lost 4 bases and 5 bases, in that order; junction bases with no gene match: 6. The CDR3 is 14 residues long. Germline V gene data show CDR1 as SGHRS and CDR2 as YFSETQ. CDR3 amino acids: CASSLGQGTTEAFF. DNA for the CDR3: TGCGCCAGCAGCCTTGGACAGGGGACAACTGAAGCTTTCTTT.

This clonotype has a handful of counts. V is TRBV27 and J is TRBJ1-4; 11 bases are shared with TRBD1. Germline CDR1 reads MNHEY; CDR2 reads SMNVEV (reference sequence). Germline trimming cut 4 bases from V and 8 bases from J; bases unmatched to any gene: 9. There are 16 residues in the CDR3. CDR3 nucleotides: TGTGCCAGCAGTTCGGACAGGGGGCTGATTGCGGAAAAACTGTTTTTT. This encodes CASSSDRGLIAEKLFF.

The rearrangement joins TRBV5-1 to TRBJ2-5; maybe TRBD2 (6 bases). Trimming stripped 0 bases from V and 5 bases from J, with 11 bases between. This CDR3 has 14 residues. Looked up from germline, CDR1 is SGHRS and CDR2 is YFSETQ. The CDR3 region has the DNA TGCGCCAGCAGCTTGGGTGAGGCGGGGGAGACCCAGTACTTC. Protein sequence: CASSLGEAGETQYF.

This chain links TRBV27 with TRBJ1-4; D is possibly TRBD1 (5 bases). The V and J ends lost 6 bases and 8 bases respectively, with 16 bases between them. CDR1 is MNHEY, CDR2 SMNVEV, per germline (reference sequence). This CDR3 is built from 14 residues. The CDR3 DNA sequence: TGTGCCAGCAGAGCGTCGGGGGGAAGGGAAAAACTGTTTTTT. Translated, it gives CASRASGGREKLFF.

CDR3 residues: CASSEERTGDYGYTF. The DNA for the CDR3 is TGTGCCAGCAGTGAAGAGAGGACAGGAGACTATGGCTACACCTTC. The rearrangement uses TRBV2 and TRBJ1-2, with 7 bases matching TRBD1. The CDR3 spans 15 residues. The germline V gene has CDR1 SNHLY and CDR2 FYNNEI. With V trimmed by 1 base and J by 3 bases, 5 bases remained unmatched.

The gene calls are TRBV20-1 and TRBJ2-2, with D hard to call. Trimming cost V 2 bases and J 5 bases, with 12 bases left between them. CDR3 length equals 14 residues. Per germline, CDR1 DFQATT and CDR2 SNEGSKA (reference sequence). The CDR3 is CSARPPMGTGELFF. CDR3 coding DNA: TGCAGTGCTAGACCCCCCATGGGGACCGGGGAGCTGTTTTTT.

The chain recombines TRBV24-1 with TRBJ1-1; perhaps TRBD1 as D (5 bases). Germline CDR1 KGHDR, CDR2 SFDVKD. This CDR3 comprises 13 residues. The V end lost 6 bases, the J end lost 0 bases, and 7 bases lay between the germline ends. The CDR3: CATSLGVNTEAFF. CDR3 bases: TGTGCCACCAGTCTGGGGGTGAACACTGAAGCTTTCTTT.

V is TRBV6-4 and J is TRBJ2-5, with D perhaps TRBD1 (6 bases). CDR3 length: 15 residues. Trimming stripped 5 bases from V and 2 bases from J, with 15 bases between. Germline V gene sequence: CDR1 MRHNA, CDR2 SNTAGT. The CDR3 reads CASSLIRDKQETQYF. The DNA for the CDR3 is TGTGCCAGCAGTCTAATCCGGGACAAGCAAGAGACCCAGTACTTC.

The V call is TRBV10-3, the J call TRBJ1-2; the match to TRBD1 covers 7 bases. The CDR3 sequence is 13 residues long. V gave up 8 bases and J gave up 2 bases; unmatched junction bases: 5. CDR1 is ENHRY and CDR2 is SYGVKD in the germline V gene. The CDR3 nucleotides are TGTGCCATCGGTTTGACAGGGAACTATGGCTACACCTTC. Protein product: CAIGLTGNYGYTF.

This clonotype was observed a few times. This sequence joins TRBV19 and TRBJ1-1, with D unclear. CDR3 length equals 14 residues. Between the trimmed V and J ends, which lost 6 bases and 0 bases, there was a span of 11 bases. CDR1 is LNHDA, CDR2 SQIVND, per germline (reference sequence). DNA for the CDR3: TGTGCCAGTAGCGCACCCACAGTGAACACTGAAGCTTTCTTT. Its translation: CASSAPTVNTEAFF.

The rearrangement uses TRBV27 and TRBJ1-2; D is possibly TRBD1 (5 bases). Trimming shortened V by 6 bases and J by 0 bases, and 14 bases separated the two germline ends. CDR1 is MNHEY and CDR2 is SMNVEV in the germline V gene (reference sequence). The CDR3 spans 15 residues. The CDR3 DNA sequence: TGTGCCAGCAGGACATCAGGGTCCCCTAACTATGGCTACACCTTC. Encoded protein: CASRTSGSPNYGYTF.

The rearrangement links TRBV4-2 to TRBJ1-5, with no clear D. Germline lookup yields CDR1 LGHNA and CDR2 YNFKEQ. This CDR3 has 14 amino acids. Trimming removed 5 bases from V and 4 bases from J, with 12 bases in between. The CDR3 DNA reads TGTGCCAGCAGCGTTCACCTGGAGAATCAGCCCCAGCATTTT. Amino acids: CASSVHLENQPQHF.